A single sample is the source of the 26 T cell receptor beta chains below, sequenced in a study of blood T cell repertoires in COVID-19. The protocol was immunoSEQ multiplex PCR, while the TCRdb copy is restricted to in-frame clones and leaves out a portion. In the table there are roughly 330,000 clones, roughly 87% of which are singletons. Sequenced sample: PBMCs or T cells enriched from blood (not recorded which). The origin of the receptors is a woman between 25 and 40 years old who had recovered from COVID-19.

This CDR3 reads CASSAGYYEQYF. The CDR3 DNA is TGTGCCAGCAGCGCGGGTTATTACGAGCAGTACTTC. The chain recombines TRBV11-1 with TRBJ2-7, with a possible D match to TRBD2 (5 bases). V shed 5 bases and J shed 4 bases, with 9 bases lying between them. The germline V gene encodes CDR1 SGHAT and CDR2 FQDESV (reference sequence). CDR3 length: 12 amino acids.

This chain uses TRBV13 with TRBJ1-1; no definite D call. The V gene's germline CDR1 is PRHDT and CDR2 FYEKMQ (reference sequence). This CDR3 spans 13 amino acids. V lost 5 bases to trimming and J lost 1 base, with 8 bases between them. DNA of the CDR3: TGTGCCAGCAGCGAGGGCCCGAACACTGAAGCTTTCTTT. It yields the protein CASSEGPNTEAFF.

This sequence joins TRBV27 and TRBJ2-2; perhaps TRBD1 as D (6 bases). From germline, CDR1 is MNHEY and CDR2 SMNVEV (reference sequence). V was pared by 2 bases and J by 2 bases, with 9 bases between. The CDR3 consists of 15 residues. This CDR3 reads CASSLRGHNTGELFF. The CDR3 DNA follows: TGTGCCAGCAGTTTAAGGGGACACAACACCGGGGAGCTGTTTTTT.

V and J are TRBV19 and TRBJ2-1; 9 bases fit TRBD2. Germline CDR1 reads LNHDA; CDR2 reads SQIVND (reference sequence). This CDR3 has 15 amino acids. V was clipped by 1 base and J by 6 bases; unmatched bases: 4. Written as DNA, the CDR3 is TGTGCCAGTAGTATAGTGGCGGGGGGGCCCAATGAGCAGTTCTTC. Protein sequence: CASSIVAGGPNEQFF.

The CDR3 region has the DNA TGTGCCAGCATGAGAGCGGGGGGGGCTGAGCAGTTCTTC. Translating gives CASMRAGGAEQFF. The chain has TRBV12-3 or TRBV12-4 and TRBJ2-1; 10 positions match TRBD2. The CDR3 is made up of 13 amino acids. V dropped 7 bases and J dropped 9; count of bases not matched to a gene: 6.

This sequence joins TRBV7-9 and TRBJ1-4, with D tentatively TRBD1 (5 bases). In germline, CDR1 is SEHNR, CDR2 FQNEAQ (reference sequence). CDR3 size: 15 residues. Deletions cut 0 bases from V and 6 bases from J, with 11 bases between. The CDR3 protein is CASSLARGQDEKLFF. The CDR3 DNA reads TGTGCCAGCAGCTTAGCTAGGGGTCAGGATGAAAAACTGTTTTTT.

The CDR3 coding sequence is TGTGCCAGTAGTACCGGGACAGTGGGCAAACTGTTTTTT. Its translation is CASSTGTVGKLFF. The V gene is TRBV19, the J gene TRBJ1-4; TRBD1 aligns across 7 bases. Germline V lookup: CDR1 LNHDA, CDR2 SQIVND (reference sequence). Trimming cost V 4 bases and J 11 bases; bases outside gene matches: 7. CDR3 length equals 13 residues.

V is TRBV5-1 and J is TRBJ1-5, with D perhaps matching TRBD1 (6 bases). The germline gives CDR1 SGHRS, CDR2 YFSETQ. V was trimmed by 2 bases and J by 2 bases, leaving 14 bases between them. This CDR3 contains 16 residues. This CDR3 is CASSLAPAGGNQPQHF. Written as DNA, the CDR3 is TGCGCCAGCAGCTTAGCACCCGCAGGGGGCAATCAGCCCCAGCATTTT.

The CDR3 protein is CASSLVSGREAFF. The CDR3 DNA reads as TGTGCCAGCAGCTTAGTTTCTGGGCGTGAAGCTTTCTTT. The J gene is TRBJ1-1, the V gene TRBV11-2, with D unclear. V lost 1 base and J lost 7, with 10 bases in between. Germline V gene data show CDR1 as SGHAT and CDR2 as FQNNGV. The CDR3 is made up of 13 amino acids.

This clone was counted once. The chain links TRBV5-6 to TRBJ2-1; 7 bases are shared with TRBD2. With V trimmed by 0 bases and J by 7 bases, 19 bases remained unmatched. The CDR3 consists of 19 residues. Germline loops: CDR1 SGHDT, CDR2 YYEEEE. DNA of the CDR3: TGTGCCAGCAGCTTGGAGGGCGGTCCGGCAAGCGGGGCTTTTAATGAGCAGTTCTTC. Its translation: CASSLEGGPASGAFNEQFF.

Concerning this clone itself: At one of its ends the junction is not consistent with the germline gene, which may arise from a read error. The chain joins TRBV7-9 to TRBJ1-1; tentatively, D is TRBD1 (6 bases). The CDR3 loop spans 10 amino acids. Germline V gene data show CDR1 as SEHNR and CDR2 as FQNEAQ (reference sequence). The CDR3 protein is CASWGGGFVF. As DNA, the CDR3 is TGTGCCAGCTGGGGGGGCGGTTTCGTCTTT. Using reference TRBV7-9 and TRBJ1-1 for the parts outside the CDR3, the full variable domain is DTGVSQNPRHKITKRGQNVTFRCDPISEHNRLYWYRQTLGQGPEFLTYFQNEAQLEKSRLLSDRFSAERPKGSFSTLEIQRTEQGDSAMYLCASWGGGFVFGQGTRLTVV.

The gene calls are TRBV4-2 and TRBJ2-1, with 11 bases identical to TRBD1. The J segment lost 7 bases and the V segment lost 3 bases, leaving 8 bases of the junction unmatched. The CDR3 contains 16 residues. Germline-derived CDR1 and CDR2 are LGHNA and YNFKEQ. The chain's CDR3 is CASSHHRDRGSNEQFF. The CDR3 DNA follows: TGTGCCAGCAGCCATCACAGGGACAGGGGGTCTAATGAGCAGTTCTTC.

The chain uses TRBV30 and TRBJ1-1; possibly TRBD1 for D (6 bases). This CDR3 is 17 amino acids long. V lost 1 base and J lost 4, with 22 bases in between. CDR1 is GTSNPN, CDR2 SVGIG, per germline (reference sequence). The chain's CDR3 is CAWSGGPARQGSTEAFF. CDR3 coding DNA: TGTGCCTGGAGTGGAGGTCCCGCCCGGCAGGGGAGCACTGAAGCTTTCTTT.

The CDR3 nucleotides are TGTGCCAGCAGTTACGTTAGGGGGTACGGCTACACCTTC. Its protein product is CASSYVRGYGYTF. The chain carries TRBV6-5 and TRBJ1-2, with D perhaps TRBD1 (6 bases). V lost 2 bases to trimming and J lost 8 bases, with 12 bases between them. Germline lookup yields CDR1 MNHEY and CDR2 SVGAGI. This CDR3 is 13 amino acids long.

The V and J genes are TRBV9 and TRBJ1-1; 8 nucleotides match TRBD1. With V trimmed by 0 bases and J by 11 bases, 6 bases remained unmatched. CDR3 length equals 13 residues. The germline CDR1 and CDR2 sequences are SGDLS and YYNGEE. The chain's CDR3 is CASSVVSGGEAFF. The CDR3 DNA follows: TGTGCCAGCAGCGTAGTTTCAGGGGGCGAGGCTTTCTTT.

The chain has TRBV3-1 (or the pseudogene TRBV3-2) and TRBJ1-3, with D uncertain. The CDR3 runs to 12 residues. Germline assignment: CDR1 LGHDT and CDR2 YNNKEL (reference sequence). Trimming removed 4 bases from V and 2 bases from J, with 3 bases in between. The CDR3 spells CASSPAGNTIYF. The CDR3 nucleotides are TGTGCCAGCAGCCCAGCTGGAAACACCATATATTTT.

This clone has only a few counts. The CDR3 is CASSEGGRRAHGYTF. The CDR3 DNA reads TGTGCCAGCAGCGAGGGAGGACGTCGGGCCCATGGCTACACCTTC. The V and J genes are TRBV9 and TRBJ1-2, with D unclear. This CDR3 has 15 amino acids. V was clipped by 3 bases and J by 6 bases, with 18 bases between them. CDR1 and CDR2 from the germline V gene are SGDLS and YYNGEE.

This chain uses TRBV6-5 with TRBJ1-5; tentatively, D is TRBD1 (6 bases). Germline CDR1 is MNHEY and CDR2 is SVGAGI. The V gene lost 9 bases and the J gene lost 7 bases, with 19 bases spanning the gap. The CDR3 length is 14 residues. This chain's CDR3 is CASSYRVGEQPQHF. The CDR3 DNA reads TGTGCCAGTTCCTACAGGGTTGGGGAACAGCCCCAGCATTTT.

The genes are TRBV4-1 and TRBJ1-2; perhaps TRBD1 as D (5 bases). This CDR3 is 14 amino acids long. V was pared by 1 base and J by 5 bases, with 11 bases between. The germline V gene has CDR1 MGHRA and CDR2 YSYEKL. The CDR3 region has the DNA TGCGCCAGCAGCCAAGGGTCAGGGTCGTATGGCTACACCTTC. This encodes CASSQGSGSYGYTF.

This clone was observed a single time. The V gene is TRBV5-6, the J gene TRBJ2-1; a possible D gene is TRBD2 (5 bases). The CDR3 runs 15 residues. V shed 3 bases and J shed 2 bases, with 12 bases lying between them. Looked up from germline, CDR1 is SGHDT and CDR2 is YYEEEE. The CDR3 sequence is CASSSSDSTYNEQFF. In DNA form, the CDR3 reads TGTGCCAGCAGCTCATCGGACTCCACCTACAATGAGCAGTTCTTC.

The chain links TRBV24-1 to TRBJ2-3; D not resolved. Trimming left V 3 bases short and J 1 base short, with 7 bases between. Germline CDR1 KGHDR, CDR2 SFDVKD. This CDR3 region has 14 residues. Here the CDR3 DNA reads TGTGCCACCAGTGATCATACGGGCACAGATACGCAGTATTTT. Translating it yields CATSDHTGTDTQYF.

The J gene is TRBJ1-2, the V gene TRBV30; unclear D gene. With 5 bases removed from V and 3 bases from J, the gap between germline ends came to 13 bases. CDR3 length: 13 residues. CDR1 GTSNPN and CDR2 SVGIG come from the germline V gene (reference sequence). This CDR3 reads CAWDSSGDYGYTF. Here the CDR3 DNA reads TGTGCCTGGGATAGCTCCGGCGACTATGGCTACACCTTC.

Only one count was recorded for this clone. The chain couples TRBV9 to TRBJ1-2; 7 nucleotides align to TRBD1. After removal of 1 base from V and 4 bases from J, the junction contained 1 base not matched to a gene. Germline CDR1 SGDLS, CDR2 YYNGEE. This CDR3 has 13 residues. CDR3 bases: TGTGCCAGCAGCGTACGGACAGGCTATGGCTACACCTTC. Its protein is CASSVRTGYGYTF.

The chain joins TRBV10-3 to TRBJ1-2; 7 positions match TRBD1. This CDR3 is built from 12 residues. V lost 6 bases and J lost 4; bases outside the gene matches: 2. Germline V gives CDR1 ENHRY, CDR2 SYGVKD. The CDR3 region is CAISGDSYGYTF. The DNA of the CDR3 is TGTGCCATCAGCGGGGACAGCTATGGCTACACCTTC.

The chain employs TRBV15 and TRBJ2-7, with TRBD2 matching over 7 bases. The CDR3 is made up of 16 amino acids. Germline V CDR1 and CDR2: LNHNV, YYDKDF (reference sequence). Germline trimming cut 0 bases from V and 6 bases from J; bases unmatched to any gene: 11. In DNA form, the CDR3 reads TGTGCCACCAGCAGAGATGGGGGGGTATTTATCAGCGAGCAGTACTTC. It specifies CATSRDGGVFISEQYF.

Here the CDR3 DNA reads TGTGCCAGCAGCCGTCTCGGGGGGAACACTGAAGCTTTCTTT. Translating it yields CASSRLGGNTEAFF. This sequence joins TRBV13 and TRBJ1-1; D perhaps matches TRBD1 (5 bases). This CDR3 has 14 residues. V lost 5 bases and J lost 1, with 11 bases in between. Germline CDR1 is PRHDT and CDR2 is FYEKMQ (reference sequence). The variable domain in full, completed from reference TRBV13 and TRBJ1-1, reads AAGVIQSPRHLIKEKRETATLKCYPIPRHDTVYWYQQGPGQDPQFLISFYEKMQSDKGSIPDRFSAQQFSDYHSELNMSSLELGDSALYFCASSRLGGNTEAFFGQGTRLTVV.